The clone carrying this T cell receptor beta chain is deemed medium-sized (0.01 to 0.1%) by its frequency. Its target is unknown. TRB was amplified by touch-down multiplex PCR, primer pools A and B combined. TCRdb reprocessed the multiplex PCR reads, keeping one entry per CDR3 protein, no DNA. Its table lists 3,500 to 4,000 distinct CDR3 sequences. This entry is derived from a study of T cell clusters in autoimmune cytopenias. In the study overall: A median of roughly 54,000 TRB reads per sample yielded a median roughly 2,500 distinct clonotypes. Points from the study as a whole: Physiological T cell clusters of healthy donors were apparently absent in primary autoimmune cytopenia patients. The cluster-lack signature was not seen for secondary cytopenia versus chronic lymphocytic leukemia.

The CDR3 contains 14 residues. CDR1 MNHEY and CDR2 SVGAGI come from the germline V gene. TRB was amplified from around 250 ng of peripheral blood genomic DNA per sample. The source of this sequence is a human donor with an autoimmune cytopenia or autoimmune hepatitis (not recorded which). The chain couples TRBV6-5 to TRBJ2-1. The specimen sequenced was peripheral blood. The CDR3: CASSRRESYNEQFF.